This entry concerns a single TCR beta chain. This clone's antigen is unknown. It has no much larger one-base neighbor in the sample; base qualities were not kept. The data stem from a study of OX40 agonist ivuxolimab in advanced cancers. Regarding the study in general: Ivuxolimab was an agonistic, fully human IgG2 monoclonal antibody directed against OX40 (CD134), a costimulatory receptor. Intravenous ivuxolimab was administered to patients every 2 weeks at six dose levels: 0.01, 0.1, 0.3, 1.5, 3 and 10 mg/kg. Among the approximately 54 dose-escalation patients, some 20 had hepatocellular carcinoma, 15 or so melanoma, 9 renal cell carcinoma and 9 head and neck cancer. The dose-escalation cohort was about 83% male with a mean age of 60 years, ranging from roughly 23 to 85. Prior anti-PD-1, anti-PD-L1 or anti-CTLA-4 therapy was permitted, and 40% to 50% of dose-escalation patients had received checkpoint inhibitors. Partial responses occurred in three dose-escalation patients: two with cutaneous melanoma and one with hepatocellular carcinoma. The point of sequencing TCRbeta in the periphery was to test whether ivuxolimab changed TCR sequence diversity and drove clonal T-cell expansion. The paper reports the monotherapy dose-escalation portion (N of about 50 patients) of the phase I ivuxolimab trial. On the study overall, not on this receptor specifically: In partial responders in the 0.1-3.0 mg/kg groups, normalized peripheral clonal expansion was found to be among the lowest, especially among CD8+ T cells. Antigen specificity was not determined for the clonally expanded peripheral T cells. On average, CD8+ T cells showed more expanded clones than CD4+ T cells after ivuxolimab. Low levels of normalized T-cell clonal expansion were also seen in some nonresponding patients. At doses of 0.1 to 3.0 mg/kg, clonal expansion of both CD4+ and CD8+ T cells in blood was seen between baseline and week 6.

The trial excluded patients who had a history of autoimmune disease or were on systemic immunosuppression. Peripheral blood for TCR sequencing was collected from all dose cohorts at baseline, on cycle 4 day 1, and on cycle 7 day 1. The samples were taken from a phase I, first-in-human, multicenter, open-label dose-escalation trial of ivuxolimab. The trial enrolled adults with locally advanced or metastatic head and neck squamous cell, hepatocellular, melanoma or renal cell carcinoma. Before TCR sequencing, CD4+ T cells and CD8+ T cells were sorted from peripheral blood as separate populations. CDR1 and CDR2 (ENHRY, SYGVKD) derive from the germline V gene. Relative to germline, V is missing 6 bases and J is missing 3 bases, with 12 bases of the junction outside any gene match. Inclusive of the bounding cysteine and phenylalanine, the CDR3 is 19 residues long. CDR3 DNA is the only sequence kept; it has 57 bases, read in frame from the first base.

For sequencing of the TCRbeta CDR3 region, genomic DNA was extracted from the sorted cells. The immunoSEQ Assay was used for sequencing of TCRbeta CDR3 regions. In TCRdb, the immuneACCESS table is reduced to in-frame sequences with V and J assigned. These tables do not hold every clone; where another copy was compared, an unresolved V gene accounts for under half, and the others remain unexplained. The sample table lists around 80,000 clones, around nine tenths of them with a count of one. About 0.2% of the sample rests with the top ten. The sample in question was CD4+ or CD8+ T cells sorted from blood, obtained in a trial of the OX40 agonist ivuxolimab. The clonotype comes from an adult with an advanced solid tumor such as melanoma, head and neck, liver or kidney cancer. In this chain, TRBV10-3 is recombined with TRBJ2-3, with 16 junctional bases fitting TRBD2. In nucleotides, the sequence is TGTGCCATCAGCCCCTCGGGACTAGCGGGGGGGAAACTAACAGATACGCAGTATTTT. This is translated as CAISPSGLAGGKLTDTQYF.